The rows below give T cell receptor beta chains drawn from one sample of a study of T-cell memory formation after mild COVID-19. TCRdb recomputed calls from the 5' RACE reads with MiXCR, one row per CDR3 protein. This sample carries approximately 340,000 distinct CDR3 sequences, roughly 15% of them seen once, and the ten largest clones take about 22%. Input material: PBMCs or a T cell subset sorted from them (not recorded which). The receptors come from a man aged 18 to 35 who had mild COVID-19 (a few samples of this study predate the infection). Cell type and time point are not known. The CDR3 runs from the conserved cysteine through the conserved F or W. A D gene is named only where the DNA matches it firmly. The size field is filled for only some rows; it gives once, few, many or a size class.

d_gene: -
j_gene: TRBJ2-1
v_gene: TRBV7-3
abundance: few
CDR3aa: CASSLTRDSRYNEQFF
CDR3nt: TGTGCCAGCAGCTTAACGCGGGACAGCCGCTACAATGAGCAGTTCTTC

d_gene: -
j_gene: TRBJ2-1
v_gene: TRBV11-2
abundance: many
CDR3aa: CASSPIGRASSYNEQFF
CDR3nt: TGTGCCAGCAGCCCCATCGGCAGGGCCAGCTCCTACAATGAGCAGTTCTTC

d_gene: -
j_gene: TRBJ2-3
v_gene: TRBV5-1
abundance: many
CDR3aa: CASSLLGDRITDTQYF
CDR3nt: TGCGCCAGCAGCTTGCTTGGAGACCGCATCACAGATACGCAGTATTTT

d_gene: TRBD1
j_gene: TRBJ1-5
v_gene: TRBV6-6
abundance: -
CDR3aa: CASRSGTGDNQPQHF
CDR3nt: TGTGCCAGCAGGTCCGGGACAGGGGATAATCAGCCCCAGCATTTT

d_gene: TRBD2
j_gene: TRBJ2-3
v_gene: TRBV20-1
abundance: -
CDR3aa: CSASVGGAGTDTQYF
CDR3nt: TGCAGTGCTAGTGTCGGGGGGGCAGGCACAGATACGCAGTATTTT

d_gene: TRBD2
j_gene: TRBJ2-3
v_gene: TRBV6-2/TRBV6-3
abundance: few
CDR3aa: CASSYPGLAVTDTQYF
CDR3nt: TGTGCCAGCAGTTACCCCGGACTAGCGGTAACAGATACGCAGTATTTT

d_gene: TRBD2
j_gene: TRBJ2-2
v_gene: TRBV12-3/TRBV12-4
abundance: few
CDR3aa: CASSDSGGVNTGELFF
CDR3nt: TGTGCCAGCAGTGACAGCGGGGGGGTGAACACCGGGGAGCTGTTTTTT

d_gene: -
j_gene: TRBJ2-3
v_gene: TRBV9
abundance: -
CDR3aa: CASSVSTSTDTQYF
CDR3nt: TGTGCCAGCAGCGTATCAACTAGCACAGATACGCAGTATTTT

d_gene: -
j_gene: TRBJ2-7
v_gene: TRBV7-6
abundance: -
CDR3aa: CASSLEALRGWQYF
CDR3nt: TGTGCCAGCAGCTTAGAGGCATTGAGGGGCTGGCAGTACTTC

d_gene: TRBD2
j_gene: TRBJ2-1
v_gene: TRBV5-5
abundance: few
CDR3aa: CASSRASGLAGGGEQFF
CDR3nt: TGTGCCAGCAGCCGCGCGTCGGGACTAGCGGGGGGAGGTGAGCAGTTCTTC

d_gene: -
j_gene: TRBJ1-4
v_gene: TRBV20-1
abundance: -
CDR3aa: CSAREIVQGGTNEKLFF
CDR3nt: TGCAGTGCTAGAGAGATCGTGCAGGGAGGCACTAATGAAAAACTGTTTTTT

d_gene: -
j_gene: TRBJ2-5
v_gene: TRBV9
abundance: few
CDR3aa: CASSWAGTVETQYF
CDR3nt: TGTGCCAGCAGCTGGGCGGGGACGGTAGAGACCCAGTACTTC

d_gene: -
j_gene: TRBJ2-2
v_gene: TRBV18
abundance: few
CDR3aa: CASSPHLELTGELFF
CDR3nt: TGTGCCAGCTCACCACATTTGGAGCTTACCGGGGAGCTGTTTTTT

d_gene: -
j_gene: TRBJ1-1
v_gene: TRBV24-1
abundance: -
CDR3aa: CATRDSWETEAFF
CDR3nt: TGTGCCACCAGGGACAGCTGGGAGACTGAAGCTTTCTTT

d_gene: -
j_gene: TRBJ1-5
v_gene: TRBV7-9
abundance: few
CDR3aa: CASSLAGRSQPQHF
CDR3nt: TGTGCCAGCAGTCTGGCAGGTAGGAGTCAGCCCCAGCATTTT

d_gene: -
j_gene: TRBJ1-1
v_gene: TRBV20-1
abundance: -
CDR3aa: CSARDLGWMITEAFF
CDR3nt: TGCAGTGCTAGAGATCTGGGATGGATGATCACTGAAGCTTTCTTT

d_gene: -
j_gene: TRBJ2-6
v_gene: TRBV20-1
abundance: few
CDR3aa: CSATDNGANVLTF
CDR3nt: TGCAGTGCGACTGACAATGGGGCCAACGTCCTGACTTTC

d_gene: -
j_gene: TRBJ1-2
v_gene: TRBV25-1
abundance: few
CDR3aa: CASSPVGHGYTF
CDR3nt: TGTGCCAGCAGCCCTGTTGGGCATGGCTACACCTTC

d_gene: -
j_gene: TRBJ1-1
v_gene: TRBV11-2
abundance: -
CDR3aa: CASSLRDFEAFF
CDR3nt: TGTGCCAGCAGTCTCCGGGATTTTGAAGCTTTCTTT

d_gene: -
j_gene: TRBJ2-5
v_gene: TRBV5-1
abundance: -
CDR3aa: CASSLGQPKETQYF
CDR3nt: TGCGCCAGCAGCTTAGGACAGCCGAAAGAGACCCAGTACTTC

d_gene: TRBD2
j_gene: TRBJ2-2
v_gene: TRBV18
abundance: -
CDR3aa: CASSPFSGANTGELFF
CDR3nt: TGTGCCAGCTCACCATTTAGCGGGGCTAACACCGGGGAGCTGTTTTTT

d_gene: -
j_gene: TRBJ1-2
v_gene: TRBV4-3
abundance: many
CDR3aa: CASSQGGGYGYTF
CDR3nt: TGCGCCAGCAGCCAAGGAGGGGGTTATGGCTACACCTTC

d_gene: -
j_gene: TRBJ2-2
v_gene: TRBV20-1
abundance: -
CDR3aa: CSASIRGATGELFF
CDR3nt: TGCAGTGCTAGTATTCGGGGGGCGACCGGGGAGCTGTTTTTT

d_gene: TRBD1
j_gene: TRBJ1-1
v_gene: TRBV5-1
abundance: many
CDR3aa: CASRASIGQGHFPAFF
CDR3nt: TGCGCCAGCAGGGCTAGCATCGGACAGGGCCACTTTCCGGCTTTCTTT